The 10 T cell receptor beta chains below were found in one sample sequenced in a study of regulatory T cells in long-lasting Graves disease. Arm-PCR of CDR3 regions and iRepertoire HTBI primers were used to build TCR beta libraries. TCRdb re-called the multiplex PCR reads through MiXCR, storing one row per CDR3 protein. This sample has under 250,000 distinct CDR3 sequences, with around 21% found just once. As for time point: newly diagnosed GD, antithyroid drugs for less than 3 months. Construction of the TCR library relied on RNA isolated from PBMCs. The sample was peripheral blood mononuclear cells (PBMCs), taken at new diagnosis, from a patient treated with antithyroid drugs. The receptors here all came from a female donor with Graves disease.

There are many counts of this clonotype. This chain connects TRBV20-1 to TRBJ1-1; D gene unclear. The germline CDR1 and CDR2 sequences are DFQATT and SNEGSKA (reference sequence). This CDR3 is built from 13 residues. Trimming cost V 3 bases and J 6 bases, with 14 bases left between them. CDR3 protein: CSASIGFGAEAFF. For the CDR3, the DNA is TGCAGTGCTAGTATCGGGTTTGGTGCTGAAGCTTTCTTT.

Ten or more counts support this clonotype. The chain combines TRBV9 with TRBJ2-7; tentatively, D is TRBD1 (7 bases). The CDR3 is made up of 14 amino acids. Germline V gene data show CDR1 as SGDLS and CDR2 as YYNGEE. V shed 3 bases and J shed 1 base, with 11 bases lying between them. CDR3 nucleotide sequence: TGTGCCAGCAGCGGTTCAGGGGGGTCCTACGAGCAGTACTTC. Protein sequence: CASSGSGGSYEQYF.

This clonotype was detected many times. This chain links TRBV4-2 with TRBJ1-4; D possibly corresponds to TRBD1 (6 bases). CDR3 size: 16 residues. Germline V gives CDR1 LGHNA, CDR2 YNFKEQ. Deletions cut 0 bases from V and 6 bases from J, with 14 bases between. The CDR3, as DNA: TGTGCCAGCAGCCAAGATCGAACGGGGGCGGATGAAAAACTGTTTTTT. Translation gives CASSQDRTGADEKLFF.

The genes are TRBV4-2 and TRBJ2-3, with 9 bases that match TRBD2. With 1 base clipped from V and 3 bases from J, the junction kept 5 bases outside the gene matches. CDR1 and CDR2 (germline): LGHNA, YNFKEQ. The length of the CDR3 is 16 residues. The chain's CDR3 is CASSQGGTSRTDTQYF. DNA of the CDR3: TGTGCCAGCAGCCAAGGGGGGACTAGCAGAACAGATACGCAGTATTTT.

This clonotype was counted many times. The rearrangement uses TRBV7-2 and TRBJ1-2; D might be TRBD1 (5 bases). V gave up 6 bases and J gave up 2 bases, with 16 bases separating them. Germline V gene sequence: CDR1 SGHTA, CDR2 FQGNSA. The CDR3 runs 15 residues. CDR3 region: CASRPGGVINYGYTF. The CDR3 DNA follows: TGTGCCAGCAGACCGGGGGGGGTAATCAACTATGGCTACACCTTC.

This chain links TRBV18 with TRBJ1-1; possible D gene TRBD1, 6 bases. V shed 6 bases and J shed 2 bases, with 13 bases lying between them. CDR1 is KGHSH and CDR2 is LQKENI in the germline V gene. This CDR3 comprises 14 residues. CDR3 DNA: TGTGCCAGCTCGCTCAACAGGGCCAACACTGAAGCTTTCTTT. It specifies CASSLNRANTEAFF. Full variable domain (missing parts from reference TRBV18 and TRBJ1-1): NAGVMQNPRHLVRRRGQEARLRCSPMKGHSHVYWYRQLPEEGLKFMVYLQKENIIDESGMPKERFSAEFPKEGPSILRIQQVVRGDSAAYFCASSLNRANTEAFFGQGTRLTVV.

This clonotype was observed at least ten times. The CDR3 nucleotides are TGTGCCAGCAGCTTAGTACAGGGAGGGCAGTACTTC. This translates into CASSLVQGGQYF. The V call is TRBV13, the J call TRBJ2-7; the D call may be TRBD1 or TRBD2 (6 bases each). Trimming pared 1 base from V and 9 bases from J, leaving 10 bases between. This CDR3 spans 12 amino acids. Germline CDR1 is PRHDT and CDR2 is FYEKMQ (reference sequence).

This clonotype was seen ten or more times. The gene calls are TRBV18 and TRBJ1-1; the D gene is possibly TRBD1 (6 bases). V shed 1 base and J shed 3 bases, with 15 bases lying between them. Germline V gives CDR1 KGHSH, CDR2 LQKENI. This CDR3 is 16 amino acids long. The DNA for the CDR3 is TGTGCCAGCTCACCACTACCCCGGGGGCCAGACACTGAAGCTTTCTTT. Residues: CASSPLPRGPDTEAFF.

This clonotype was found many times. V usage is TRBV7-2 and J usage is TRBJ1-2; the D gene is possibly TRBD1 (5 bases). The CDR3 length is 15 residues. Germline values: CDR1 SGHTA, CDR2 FQGNSA. V gave up 5 bases and J gave up 0 bases, with 13 bases separating them. CDR3 residues: CASSLDSRANYGYTF. The CDR3 DNA reads as TGTGCCAGCAGCCTCGACAGTAGAGCTAACTATGGCTACACCTTC.

In this sample, this clonotype turned up many times. V and J are TRBV30 and TRBJ1-1; tentative D call: TRBD1 (5 bases). This CDR3 contains 13 residues. The V gene lost 2 bases and the J gene lost 8 bases, with 15 bases spanning the gap. The germline V gene encodes CDR1 GTSNPN and CDR2 SVGIG (reference sequence). The CDR3 loop is CAWSQPGAREAFF. CDR3 DNA sequence: TGTGCCTGGAGTCAGCCTGGGGCGAGGGAAGCTTTCTTT.